One sample yielded the 27 T cell receptor beta chains listed below, sequenced in a study of spatial heterogeneity in lung cancer. Time point here: sample taken at primary tumor resection. MiXCR, run by TCRdb on the 5' RACE reads, gives a single entry per CDR3 protein. The data hold roughly 48,000 distinct CDR3 sequences, with roughly 5.7% observed a single time. Source: PBMCs, taken at surgery. The receptors derive from a male donor with early-stage non-small cell lung cancer.

This clonotype is labeled as medium-sized. This chain uses TRBV4-1 with TRBJ2-3, with no clear D. The germline gives CDR1 MGHRA, CDR2 YSYEKL. CDR3 length: 13 residues. The germline V and J ends were trimmed by 0 bases and 4 bases, with 5 bases remaining between them. The CDR3 spells CASSQELSDTQYF. CDR3 DNA: TGCGCCAGCAGCCAAGAGCTTTCAGATACGCAGTATTTT.

This clonotype was seen ten or more times. The chain uses TRBV6-2 or TRBV6-3 and TRBJ2-1; D is perhaps TRBD1 or TRBD2 (5 bases each). Trimming took 8 bases from V and 7 from J, leaving 12 bases between them. Germline CDR1 MNHEY, CDR2 SVGEGT. CDR3 length: 12 residues. In DNA, the CDR3 is TGTGCCAGCTGGGACGCGGTAAATGAGCAGTTCTTC. It translates to CASWDAVNEQFF.

This clonotype was found many times. The chain carries TRBV12-3 or TRBV12-4 and TRBJ2-5; 9 positions agree with TRBD1. The CDR3 length is 14 residues. Losses at the gene ends were 8 bases for V and 2 bases for J; bases not matched to a gene: 6. The CDR3 DNA reads TGTGCCAGCCGTCCACAGGGGGCACAAGAGACCCAGTACTTC. Translated, it gives CASRPQGAQETQYF.

This clonotype has ten or more counts. The chain uses TRBV7-2 and TRBJ2-2, with TRBD1 matching 9 bases. Germline V gives CDR1 SGHTA, CDR2 FQGNSA. The ends lost 1 base at V and 6 bases at J; junction bases unmatched: 3. CDR3 length equals 15 residues. The CDR3 is CASSLDRGRAGELFF. As DNA, the CDR3 is TGTGCCAGCAGCTTAGACAGGGGGCGAGCCGGGGAGCTGTTTTTT.

This clonotype was counted at least ten times. The genes are TRBV6-6 and TRBJ2-7; D possibly corresponds to TRBD2 (6 bases). The germline V gene has CDR1 MNHNY and CDR2 SVGAGI (reference sequence). Trimming left V 5 bases short and J 0 bases short, with 8 bases between. The CDR3 extends over 13 amino acids. The CDR3 DNA reads as TGTGCCAGCAGTCGCGGGATCTCCTACGAGCAGTACTTC. Its protein product is CASSRGISYEQYF.

The V and J genes are TRBV27 and TRBJ2-7, with D perhaps matching TRBD1 (7 bases). The length of the CDR3 is 13 residues. Germline CDR1 MNHEY, CDR2 SMNVEV (reference sequence). V lost 4 bases and J lost 2, with 9 bases in between. CDR3 bases: TGTGCCAGCAGTTCAGGGGGGCCCTACGAGCAGTACTTC. Translating gives CASSSGGPYEQYF.

The chain combines TRBV7-9 with TRBJ2-1, with D uncertain. The CDR3 runs 15 residues. Trimming left V 5 bases short and J 5 bases short, with 16 bases between. The germline gives CDR1 SEHNR, CDR2 FQNEAQ (reference sequence). The CDR3 region is CASSPYWGDDNEQFF. DNA for the CDR3: TGTGCCAGCAGCCCATATTGGGGTGACGACAATGAGCAGTTCTTC.

There are many counts of this clonotype. An end of the junction does not agree with germline; a read error may underlie this. Here the CDR3 DNA reads TGCGCCAGCAGCCGTTCACTAGCGGGAGGGTACACTGAGCAGTTCTTC. It translates to CASSRSLAGGYTEQFF. V gene TRBV4-3 combines with J gene TRBJ2-1; TRBD2 agrees at 13 bases. The germline gives CDR1 LGHNA, CDR2 YSLEER. The CDR3 has 16 residues.

Ten or more counts support this clonotype. The chain recombines TRBV5-1 with TRBJ1-3, with 10 bases fitting TRBD1. The CDR3 runs to 17 residues. Germline CDR1 is SGHRS and CDR2 is YFSETQ. With 1 base clipped from V and 0 bases from J, the junction kept 4 bases outside the gene matches. The CDR3 is CASSLRGTGVSGNTIYF. The CDR3 bases are TGCGCCAGCAGCTTGCGTGGGACAGGGGTCTCTGGAAACACCATATATTTT. The full variable domain, completed using reference TRBV5-1 and TRBJ1-3, is KAGVTQTPRYLIKTRGQQVTLSCSPISGHRSVSWYQQTPGQGLQFLFEYFSETQRNKGNFPGRFSGRQFSNSRSEMNVSTLELGDSALYLCASSLRGTGVSGNTIYFGEGSWLTVV.

This clonotype was found a few times. Germline and junction disagree at one end, which may indicate a read error. The chain combines TRBV7-2 with TRBJ2-2; D ambiguous. CDR3 length: 14 amino acids. Germline V CDR1 and CDR2: SGHTA, FQGNSA. Here the CDR3 DNA reads TGTGTCAGCAGCTTAGGGCGGCAGGCCGGGGAGCTGTTTTTT. Its protein is CVSSLGRQAGELFF.

In DNA, the CDR3 is TGTGCCAGCAGCTTGGCCAGGGACAGGACGACAGATACGCAGTATTTT. Translation: CASSLARDRTTDTQYF. The V gene is TRBV5-6, the J gene TRBJ2-3, with 8 bases fitting TRBD1. The CDR3 consists of 16 residues. CDR1 and CDR2 (germline): SGHDT, YYEEEE. V lost 0 bases to trimming and J lost 3 bases; unmatched junction nucleotides: 6.

At least ten counts were recorded for this clonotype. CDR3 in DNA: TGTGCCAGCAGCCCAGGGAGCACAGATACGCAGTATTTT. This translates into CASSPGSTDTQYF. This chain connects TRBV7-3 to TRBJ2-3; possibly TRBD1 for D (5 bases). Germline V lookup: CDR1 SGHTA, CDR2 FQGTGA. The CDR3 sequence is 13 residues long. Trimming left V 5 bases short and J 0 bases short, with 6 bases between. The variable domain in full, completed from reference TRBV7-3 and TRBJ2-3, reads GAGVSQTPSNKVTEKGKYVELRCDPISGHTALYWYRQSLGQGPEFLIYFQGTGAADDSGLPNDRFFAVRPEGSVSTLKIQRTERGDSAVYLCASSPGSTDTQYFGPGTRLTVL.

This clonotype turned up a few times. This chain uses TRBV29-1 with TRBJ2-7; 10 nucleotides align to TRBD1. The junction had 9 bases not matched to a gene; V was cut back by 6 bases and J by 1 base. The CDR3 contains 15 residues. Germline V lookup: CDR1 SQVTM, CDR2 ANQGSEA. The CDR3 spells CSVVSPGQGSYEQYF. The DNA for the CDR3 is TGCAGCGTAGTTTCTCCGGGACAGGGGTCCTACGAGCAGTACTTC.

This clonotype was seen ten or more times. Compared with germline, one end of the junction differs, possibly owing to a read error. The chain is built from TRBV20-1 and TRBJ1-1; maybe TRBD1 (6 bases). CDR1 is DFQATT and CDR2 is SNEGSKA in the germline V gene (reference sequence). The CDR3 extends over 12 amino acids. The CDR3 nucleotides are TGCAGTGCAAGAGGCCAGGGGATAAAAGCTTTCTTT. This translates into CSARGQGIKAFF.

This clonotype was counted at least ten times. This chain connects TRBV5-1 to TRBJ2-5; TRBD1 matches at 9 bases. Germline CDR1 reads SGHRS; CDR2 reads YFSETQ. V trimming: 3 bases; J trimming: 5 bases; junction bases outside the gene matches: 8. The CDR3 contains 15 residues. CDR3: CASSSGTGSGETQYF. Here the CDR3 DNA reads TGCGCCAGCAGCTCGGGGACAGGGTCTGGGGAGACCCAGTACTTC.

This clonotype showed up many times. The chain couples TRBV20-1 to TRBJ2-7; D call uncertain. The CDR3 runs 11 residues. Germline V gene sequence: CDR1 DFQATT, CDR2 SNEGSKA (reference sequence). The germline V and J ends were trimmed by 6 bases and 3 bases, with 9 bases remaining between them. The CDR3 region is CSAQRRYEQYF. DNA of the CDR3: TGCAGTGCCCAGAGGCGCTACGAGCAGTACTTC.

This clonotype came up many times. The chain combines TRBV7-2 with TRBJ2-7, with 7 nucleotides matching TRBD2. The V gene end was trimmed by 2 bases and the J gene end by 0 bases; junction bases not matched to a gene: 1. The CDR3 contains 14 residues. Germline V lookup: CDR1 SGHTA, CDR2 FQGNSA. CDR3 nucleotide sequence: TGTGCCAGCAGCTTACGGACTAGCTCCTACGAGCAGTACTTC. Translation: CASSLRTSSYEQYF.

This clonotype was counted many times. V is TRBV7-2 and J is TRBJ1-5; 7 bases align to TRBD1. This CDR3 is built from 13 residues. V was clipped by 6 bases and J by 4 bases; unmatched bases: 3. The germline V gene has CDR1 SGHTA and CDR2 FQGNSA. CDR3 nucleotides: TGTGCCAGCAGGGGACAGAGTAATCAGCCCCAGCATTTT. Protein sequence: CASRGQSNQPQHF. Supplemented by reference TRBV7-2 and TRBJ1-5, the full variable domain reads GAGVSQSPSNKVTEKGKDVELRCDPISGHTALYWYRQSLGQGLEFLIYFQGNSAPDKSGLPSDRFSAERTGGSVSTLTIQRTQQEDSAVYLCASRGQSNQPQHFGDGTRLSIL.

This clonotype was detected many times. J is TRBJ1-1 and V is TRBV20-1; D not resolved. CDR1 is DFQATT, CDR2 SNEGSKA, per germline (reference sequence). Trimming cost V 7 bases and J 10 bases, with 22 bases left between them. The CDR3 has 13 amino acids. The CDR3 region has the DNA TGCAGTGTCCTGATGGAGACAACCGGAGGAGCTTTCTTT. Translated, it gives CSVLMETTGGAFF.

Many counts were recorded for this clonotype. The chain links TRBV5-1 to TRBJ1-3; D remains ambiguous. Germline CDR1 reads SGHRS; CDR2 reads YFSETQ. The CDR3 totals 16 residues. The V and J ends lost 3 bases and 4 bases respectively, with 17 bases between them. The CDR3 here is CASSSFPVGRGNTIYF. The CDR3 DNA sequence: TGCGCCAGCAGCTCATTCCCGGTGGGCCGAGGAAACACCATATATTTT.

This clonotype was seen a few times. The rearrangement joins TRBV11-3 to TRBJ2-5; tentatively, D is TRBD2 (6 bases). Trimming removed 5 bases from V and 5 bases from J, with 12 bases in between. The V gene's germline CDR1 is SGHNT and CDR2 YENEEA. The CDR3 is 13 residues long. The CDR3 is CASSKGLEETQYF. The CDR3 bases are TGTGCCAGCAGCAAGGGACTGGAGGAGACCCAGTACTTC.

This clonotype was counted many times. This chain uses TRBV27 with TRBJ1-2; a weak D match, TRBD1 (5 bases). With 1 base removed from V and 5 bases from J, the gap between germline ends came to 11 bases. CDR3 size: 14 residues. Per germline, CDR1 MNHEY and CDR2 SMNVEV (reference sequence). The CDR3 DNA reads TGTGCCAGCAGTTTATTGGGGGAAGGTTATGGCTACACCTTC. Its translation: CASSLLGEGYGYTF.

Ten or more counts support this clonotype. The rearrangement joins TRBV7-9 to TRBJ1-2; no clear D gene. CDR1 is SEHNR and CDR2 is FQNEAQ in the germline V gene (reference sequence). This CDR3 is 12 amino acids long. V dropped 10 bases and J dropped 8 bases, with 17 bases sitting between them. CDR3 in DNA: TGTGCCACCCCGAGGTATATCGGCGGCTACACCTTC. Amino acids: CATPRYIGGYTF.

This clonotype has a count of ten or more. One end of the junction fails to match germline, which may point to a read error. V gene TRBV29-1 combines with J gene TRBJ2-5, with TRBD2 identical over 8 bases. The CDR3 has 10 amino acids. Germline V gene lookup returns CDR1 SQVTM and CDR2 ANQGSEA. The CDR3 is CSVETSGVHF. The CDR3 DNA sequence: TGCAGCGTTGAAACTAGCGGCGTACACTTC.

In this sample, this clonotype turned up many times. Since a much larger clone is just one base distant, this may be a read error. CDR3 in amino acids: CSVEGRTNYGYTF. In DNA, the CDR3 is TGCAGCGTTGAGGGCAGAACTAACTATGGCTACACCTTC. The chain recombines TRBV29-1 with TRBJ1-2; D ambiguous. This CDR3 is built from 13 residues. V was cut by 3 bases and J by 0 bases, with 8 bases left in between. Germline values: CDR1 SQVTM, CDR2 ANQGSEA.

This clonotype occurred many times. The chain has TRBV18 and TRBJ2-4; 7 bases are a match to TRBD1. Germline V gives CDR1 KGHSH, CDR2 LQKENI. V shed 3 bases, J shed 1 base, and the junction held 12 bases outside the gene matches. The CDR3 sequence is 18 residues long. The CDR3 DNA reads as TGTGCCAGCTCACCCCGGGACAGCCCTTCCTATGCCAAAAACATTCAGTACTTC. This translates into CASSPRDSPSYAKNIQYF.

This clonotype was observed many times. The rearrangement uses TRBV9 and TRBJ2-7, with 11 bases matching TRBD2. V shed 0 bases, J shed 3 bases, and the junction held 8 bases outside the gene matches. This CDR3 region has 17 residues. The germline V gene encodes CDR1 SGDLS and CDR2 YYNGEE. The CDR3 is CASSVGLAGGGIYEQYF. In nucleotides, the CDR3 is TGTGCCAGCAGCGTAGGCCTAGCGGGAGGCGGGATCTACGAGCAGTACTTC.